This record looks at one T cell receptor beta chain sequence and its context. The antigen remains undetermined. J was trimmed by 0 bases and V by 1 base; bases with no gene match: 4. The CDR3 length is 15 residues. Germline-derived CDR1 and CDR2 are DFQATT and SNEGSKA (reference sequence). The individuals who served as donors were healthy Caucasians living in Russia, aged about 6 to 100. The data are from a study of blood T cells in healthy people across ages. Regarding the study as a whole: Older age coincided with a roughly linear decline in TCR beta diversity per million T cells.

Next came a second PCR, run for about 7 to 12 cycles, which used a sample-barcoded 5' primer along with a J-beta primer mix. MiXCR, applied by TCRdb to the 5' RACE reads, yields one record per CDR3 protein. The table includes about 970,000 distinct CDR3 sequences, roughly 51% detected once. The sample comprised blood. The TCR comes from a woman aged 60 to 75 in good health. The chain uses TRBV20-1 and TRBJ2-7, with 9 bases fitting TRBD1. The CDR3 DNA reads TGCAGTGCTAGAGTATTGGGACAGGGCTCCTACGAGCAGTACTTC. Protein sequence: CSARVLGQGSYEQYF.